This T cell receptor (beta chain) was profiled in a study of cytomegalovirus exposure and HLA in healthy donors. Study information: Within an early data release were about 85 million unique TCRs drawn from HLA-typed donors.

To note about this clone: The antigen is unknown.

The V end lost 2 bases, the J end lost 10 bases, and 15 bases lay between the germline ends. This CDR3 is 14 amino acids long. Germline V gives CDR1 SGHTA, CDR2 FQGNSA. Primers for the PCR totalled 60 Vbeta and 13 Jbeta. The assay was immunoSEQ multiplex PCR, and TCRdb's table has in-frame clones only and misses some. The sample has more than 200,000 clones; over 65% are singletons. Study-level findings and limits: Some 150 TCR beta chains were listed as cytomegalovirus-associated. It emerged from a later analysis that several of the most significant clusters appeared to be linked to common viral pathogens. The analysis excluded some indistinguishable V segments, including TRBV6-2 and TRBV6-3.

The clonotype was recovered from a middle-aged man in good health and CMV-seronegative. Material: PBMCs. This sequence joins TRBV7-2 and TRBJ2-1; perhaps TRBD2 as D (6 bases). The DNA for the CDR3 is TGTGCCAGCAGCTTAAGCCCCGCGGGGAAGGAGCAGTTCTTC. It encodes CASSLSPAGKEQFF.